Included here is one TCR beta chain sequence, with context. The target antigen is unknown. Trimming shortened V by 8 bases and J by 2 bases, and 10 bases separated the two germline ends. The CDR3 is 12 residues long. Germline CDR1 reads MDHEN; CDR2 reads SYDVKM. The data belong to a study of cytomegalovirus exposure and HLA in healthy donors. Regarding the study as a whole: Specificity for CMV antigens was confirmed in vitro for three of the CMV-associated chains. While the bulk of TCR sequences proved rare, some public TCRs turned up in many donors. It was reportedly the case that the classifier diagnosed cytomegalovirus status with high specificity and sensitivity.

This table comes from immunoSEQ multiplex PCR, and its TCRdb copy is limited to in-frame clones, with some not included. The data hold more than 150,000 clones, with 85% to 90% observed a single time. The donors were in the approximately 120-subject validation cohort, distinct from the roughly 600-subject first cohort. Sequenced input: PBMCs. J is TRBJ2-7 and V is TRBV28; D not resolved. The clonotype was recovered from a young man in good health and CMV-seronegative. For the CDR3, the DNA is TGTGCCAGCTTGCACAGTACCTACGAGCAGTACTTC. Translated, it gives CASLHSTYEQYF. Together with reference TRBV28 and TRBJ2-7, the CDR3 gives the full variable domain: DVKVTQSSRYLVKRTGEKVFLECVQDMDHENMFWYRQDPGLGLRLIYFSYDVKMKEKGDIPEGYSVSREKKERFSLILESASTNQTSMYLCASLHSTYEQYFGPGTRLTVT.